The 17 T cell receptor beta chains given below trace back to one sample, sequenced in a study of molecular identifiers for immune sequencing clone quantification. One entry per CDR3 protein, called by TCRdb with MiXCR from the PCR reads. Of approximately 590,000 distinct CDR3 sequences listed, approximately 24% are singletons. Sequencing was done on a sample of naive CD8+ T cells from blood, with Jurkat cell RNA spiked in. Subset of the sample: FACS-sorted CD8+CD4-CCR7+CD45RA+ naive T cells. These receptors all come from a human donor in good health. Some libraries in this study had Jurkat cell RNA spiked in.

This clonotype was recorded many times. V is TRBV7-9 and J is TRBJ2-5; 8 nucleotides line up with TRBD2. CDR1 and CDR2 (germline): SEHNR, FQNEAQ (reference sequence). CDR3 length: 14 amino acids. V dropped 4 bases and J dropped 3; count of bases not matched to a gene: 4. The CDR3 coding sequence is TGTGCCAGCAGCTCCTCACTAGCGGAAGAGACCCAGTACTTC. Residues: CASSSSLAEETQYF.

This clonotype was seen many times. This rearrangement joins TRBV30 to TRBJ1-1; possibly TRBD1 for D (6 bases). CDR1 and CDR2 (germline): GTSNPN, SVGIG (reference sequence). The CDR3 totals 13 residues. Trimming pared 3 bases from V and 5 bases from J, leaving 13 bases between. The CDR3 bases are TGTGCCTGGAGGGTTGGACAGCTGACTGAAGCTTTCTTT. It translates to CAWRVGQLTEAFF.

This clonotype was detected many times. This chain uses TRBV20-1 with TRBJ2-7; 9 nucleotides align to TRBD1. CDR1 and CDR2 from the germline V gene are DFQATT and SNEGSKA (reference sequence). The CDR3 length is 14 residues. The V gene end was trimmed by 3 bases and the J gene end by 1 base; junction bases not matched to a gene: 4. CDR3 loop: CSASSGTGSYEQYF. CDR3 nucleotide sequence: TGCAGTGCTAGCTCCGGGACAGGGTCCTACGAGCAGTACTTC.

On this clonotype: Given a much more abundant clone one base away, this may be a read error. In nucleotides, the CDR3 is TGTGCCATCGACCAATTAGGACCCTCGAACACTGAAGCTTTCTTT. It translates to CAIDQLGPSNTEAFF. The V and J genes are TRBV10-3 and TRBJ1-1; D is ambiguous. CDR3 length equals 15 residues. Deletions cut 8 bases from V and 1 base from J, with 17 bases between. Germline lookup yields CDR1 ENHRY and CDR2 SYGVKD.

With regard to this clonotype: A much bigger clone sits one base away, suggesting this may be a read error. This chain connects TRBV6-5 to TRBJ1-1; D uncertain. Germline CDR1 and CDR2: MNHEY and SVGAGI. This CDR3 is built from 13 residues. V lost 8 bases and J 1 base, leaving 11 bases between the germline ends. The CDR3 here is CASGHDKNTEAFF. The CDR3 DNA sequence: TGTGCCAGCGGGCACGACAAGAACACTGAAGCTTTCTTT.

This clonotype has a count of ten or more. The chain links TRBV12-3 or TRBV12-4 to TRBJ1-1; the match to TRBD1 covers 7 bases. J lost 6 bases, V lost 2 bases, and 6 bases had no gene match. This CDR3 has 14 amino acids. The CDR3 region is CASSLPTGLAEAFF. The CDR3 nucleotides read TGTGCCAGCAGTTTACCGACAGGGCTCGCTGAAGCTTTCTTT.

Comments on this clonotype: The germline gene is not matched at one end of the junction; a read error may be the cause. As DNA, the CDR3 is TGTGCCAGCACGGACACCGGACCGTTTAATATCTTC. Residues: CASTDTGPFNIF. The genes are TRBV2 and TRBJ1-2, with a possible D match to TRBD1 (5 bases). This CDR3 contains 12 residues. The germline gives CDR1 SNHLY, CDR2 FYNNEI.

The table lists this clonotype with a few counts. The chain combines TRBV12-5 with TRBJ2-5, with a weak D call TRBD2 (6 bases). The V gene lost 7 bases and the J gene lost 5 bases, with 20 bases spanning the gap. Germline CDR1 LGHNT, CDR2 FRNRAP. The CDR3 sequence is 15 residues long. The CDR3: CASVTGEQWGETQYF. The CDR3 DNA is TGTGCTAGTGTGACGGGAGAGCAATGGGGGGAGACCCAGTACTTC.

This clonotype was seen repeatedly, ten times or more. The chain employs TRBV6-5 and TRBJ2-7; 8 bases are a match to TRBD1. CDR1 is MNHEY, CDR2 SVGAGI, per germline. This CDR3 is built from 16 residues. The J segment lost 5 bases and the V segment lost 4 bases, leaving 13 bases of the junction unmatched. CDR3 sequence: CASSSTDRVEVHEQYF. The CDR3 DNA reads TGTGCCAGCAGTTCCACGGACAGGGTCGAGGTCCACGAGCAGTACTTC.

This clonotype was detected ten times or more. This chain connects TRBV5-1 to TRBJ2-7; weak D call: TRBD2 (7 bases). The CDR3 consists of 15 residues. Trimming cost V 3 bases and J 3 bases, with 16 bases left between them. Germline V gene data show CDR1 as SGHRS and CDR2 as YFSETQ. The CDR3 is CASSSGPGGLYEQYF. CDR3 nucleotide sequence: TGCGCCAGCAGCTCCGGACCCGGGGGGCTCTACGAGCAGTACTTC.

This CDR3 reads CASSLGPSGAFF. As DNA, the CDR3 is TGTGCCAGCAGCTTAGGCCCCTCCGGAGCTTTCTTT. This chain joins TRBV11-3 and TRBJ1-1; no reliable D call. Germline CDR1 reads SGHNT; CDR2 reads YENEEA. The CDR3 runs to 12 residues. The germline V and J ends were trimmed by 1 base and 10 bases, with 10 bases remaining between them.

In this sample, this clonotype turned up many times. This chain joins TRBV5-6 and TRBJ1-1; 11 positions match TRBD1. The CDR3 runs to 17 residues. Germline V gene sequence: CDR1 SGHDT, CDR2 YYEEEE. The V gene end was trimmed by 2 bases and the J gene end by 0 bases; junction bases not matched to a gene: 6. The CDR3 is CASSFLGQGGVNTEAFF. CDR3 coding DNA: TGTGCCAGCAGCTTCTTGGGACAGGGGGGCGTGAACACTGAAGCTTTCTTT.

As to this clonotype: This could be a read error, since a much larger clone is one nucleotide away. The V gene is TRBV30, the J gene TRBJ2-3, with D unresolved. The CDR3 contains 14 residues. CDR1 is GTSNPN, CDR2 SVGIG, per germline (reference sequence). Between the trimmed V and J ends, which lost 0 bases and 5 bases, there was a span of 12 bases. The CDR3 loop reads CAWSVSGLRDTQYF. In nucleotides, the CDR3 is TGTGCCTGGAGTGTAAGTGGATTGCGAGATACGCAGTATTTT. Full variable domain (remainder filled in from reference TRBV30 and TRBJ2-3): SQTIHQWPATLVQPVGSPLSLECTVEGTSNPNLYWYRQAAGRGLQLLFYSVGIGQISSEVPQNLSASRPQDRQFILSSKKLLLSDSGFYLCAWSVSGLRDTQYFGPGTRLTVL.

With respect to this clonotype: Just one base apart from a much larger clone, this may be a read error. This CDR3 reads CVSRQGQGTDTQYF. The CDR3 DNA is TGTGTCAGCAGACAAGGACAGGGCACAGATACGCAGTATTTT. V and J are TRBV9 and TRBJ2-3, with TRBD1 matching over 7 bases. Germline loops: CDR1 SGDLS, CDR2 YYNGEE. This CDR3 spans 14 amino acids.

V and J are TRBV28 and TRBJ2-1; D is ambiguous. Between the trimmed V and J ends, which lost 5 bases and 6 bases, there was a span of 17 bases. There are 15 residues in the CDR3. From germline, CDR1 is MDHEN and CDR2 SYDVKM. The CDR3 nucleotides are TGTGCCAGCAGTCCTGGCGAGAACCCCCCCAATGAGCAGTTCTTC. Encoded protein: CASSPGENPPNEQFF.

This clonotype was counted between two and nine times. The chain is built from TRBV7-9 and TRBJ2-7; tentatively, D is TRBD2 (5 bases). CDR3 length: 13 amino acids. Germline V gives CDR1 SEHNR, CDR2 FQNEAQ (reference sequence). The germline V and J ends were trimmed by 5 bases and 1 base, with 9 bases remaining between them. The CDR3 nucleotides are TGTGCCAGCAGCGCGGACTGGTCCTACGAGCAGTACTTC. This encodes CASSADWSYEQYF.

The chain links TRBV30 to TRBJ1-1, with 8 bases that match TRBD1. The germline gives CDR1 GTSNPN, CDR2 SVGIG (reference sequence). The CDR3 consists of 12 residues. V gave up 7 bases and J gave up 4 bases; unmatched junction bases: 5. CDR3 region: CASQGAATEAFF. CDR3 sequence (DNA): TGTGCCTCCCAGGGGGCGGCCACTGAAGCTTTCTTT.